This TCR beta chain was observed in a study of technical replicates of blood from several donors. Sequencing used immunoSEQ multiplex PCR; TCRdb keeps in-frame clones, though not all of them. In the table there are about 83,000 clones, 90% to 95% of which are singletons. The CDR3 runs to 15 residues. Germline V lookup: CDR1 SEHNR, CDR2 FQNEAQ (reference sequence). J lost 6 bases, V lost 4 bases, and 7 bases had no gene match. V usage is TRBV7-9 and J usage is TRBJ1-4, with 8 bases aligning to TRBD1. This TCR derives from a human donor in good health. Sequencing was done on a sample of T cells isolated from PBMCs. CDR3 bases: TGTGCCAGCAGCTCCAGGACAGGGATAGATGAAAAACTGTTTTTT. Its translation is CASSSRTGIDEKLFF. Looking up the rest from reference TRBV7-9 and TRBJ1-4 gives the full variable domain: DTGVSQNPRHKITKRGQNVTFRCDPISEHNRLYWYRQTLGQGPEFLTYFQNEAQLEKSRLLSDRFSAERPKGSFSTLEIQRTEQGDSAMYLCASSSRTGIDEKLFFGSGTQLSVL.